This is a list of T cell receptor beta chains from one sample in a study of regulatory T cells in long-lasting Graves disease. TCRdb itself ran the multiplex PCR reads through MiXCR, one entry per CDR3 protein. Among a few hundred thousand distinct CDR3 sequences listed, 20% to 25% were seen once. Sequencing used peripheral blood mononuclear cells (PBMCs), obtained at new diagnosis, from a patient treated with antithyroid drugs. The receptor set was obtained from a female donor with Graves disease. Each CDR3 is given with its conserved first and last residue. D genes are given only for firm matches. Some rows have no size entry. The others give once, few or many, or a class for an expanded clone.

J gene,D gene,clone size,V gene,CDR3 DNA,CDR3 protein
TRBJ1-3,TRBD1,many,TRBV3-1,TGTGCCAGCACCCCCGGGACAGGGGCCGGAAACACCATATATTTT,CASTPGTGAGNTIYF
TRBJ2-1,-,-,TRBV4-1,TGCGCCAGCAGCCAAGGAGCGCTACACAGGGGAGGAGAGACCCAGTTCTTC,CASSQGALHRGGETQFF
TRBJ2-3,TRBD2,many,TRBV27,TGTGCCAGCAAGGGCGACAGCGGGACGCTTCGGGATACGCAGTATTTT,CASKGDSGTLRDTQYF
TRBJ1-3,-,-,TRBV12-3/TRBV12-4,TGTGCCAGCAGGACAGGCAGAGAAAACTCTGGAAACACCATATATTTT,CASRTGRENSGNTIYF
TRBJ1-1,-,many,TRBV29-1,TGCAGCGTTACCCGGGGGGCGACTGAAGCTTTCTTT,CSVTRGATEAFF
TRBJ2-3,-,many,TRBV2,TGTGCCAGCAGTCGACTGGCAGATACGCAGTATTTT,CASSRLADTQYF
TRBJ2-1,-,many,TRBV27,TGTGCCAGCAGTTTATATAGGACGCTGGAGCAGTTCTTC,CASSLYRTLEQFF
TRBJ1-6,-,-,TRBV7-2,TGTGCCAGCAGCTTGAGTCACTCCGACATAGCTAATTCACCCCTCCACTTT,CASSLSHSDIANSPLHF
TRBJ2-5,-,-,TRBV2,TGTGCCAGCAGTGAAGCGCTTCTTCTTGGCGGGGAGACCCAGTACTTC,CASSEALLLGGETQYF
TRBJ2-5,-,many,TRBV7-2,TGTGCCAGCAGTCAATGGGAGACCCAGTACTTC,CASSQWETQYF
TRBJ2-3,TRBD2,-,TRBV24-1,TGTGCCACCAGTGATTTGGGAGCGGGAGGGAGCTCTAGCACAGATACGCAGTATTTT,CATSDLGAGGSSSTDTQYF
TRBJ1-6,TRBD1,-,TRBV7-2,TGTGCCAGCAGCTTAGTCTCGGACAGGGAGGGTTCACCCCTCCACTTT,CASSLVSDREGSPLHF
TRBJ1-5,TRBD1,once,TRBV6-5,TGTGCCAGCAGTTTTACGACAGGGGGCCAGCCCCAGCATTTT,CASSFTTGGQPQHF
TRBJ2-5,TRBD2,many,TRBV2,TGTGCCAGCAGGCCCGGGACTAGTGGGGAGACCCAGTACTTC,CASRPGTSGETQYF
TRBJ2-1,-,-,TRBV7-9,TGTGCCAGCAGCTCGCAACCCGGCTACAATGAGCAGTTCTTC,CASSSQPGYNEQFF